Shown below are 2 T cell receptor beta chains from a single sample sequenced in a study of T cells after posttransplantation cyclophosphamide. TCRdb's copy holds only in-frame clones and misses some; the assay was immunoSEQ multiplex PCR. The table includes tens of thousands of clones, approximately 97% detected once. The naive gate required viable CD3+CD4+ or CD3+CD8+ cells with CCR7+CD45RA+CD45RO-CD95-CD27+CD28+ phenotype. Sequencing was performed on naive CD4+ T cells sorted from PBMCs. These receptors originate from a middle-aged man in good health, CMV-negative, and a related stem cell transplant donor.

In nucleotides, the CDR3 is TGTGCCAGCTCACCGTTAGGTTGGAGAGGGTCGTCCACCGGGGAGCTGTTTTTT. It encodes CASSPLGWRGSSTGELFF. The chain recombines TRBV18 with TRBJ2-2; a possible D gene is TRBD2 (5 bases). The CDR3 extends over 18 amino acids. CDR1 and CDR2 (germline): KGHSH, LQKENI. Trimming removed 3 bases from V and 4 bases from J, with 21 bases in between.

The chain has TRBV18 and TRBJ2-3; TRBD2 matches at 11 bases. This CDR3 is built from 17 residues. From germline, CDR1 is KGHSH and CDR2 LQKENI. V shed 7 bases, J shed 2 bases, and the junction held 11 bases outside the gene matches. CDR3 nucleotide sequence: TGTGCCAGCTTACCGTTCGCTAGCGGGGGGACCACAGATACGCAGTATTTT. It is translated as CASLPFASGGTTDTQYF.